The clone carrying this T cell receptor (beta chain) was observed many times. What it binds is not known. This sample was included in a study of identical twins. General observations from the study: The degree of excess twin sharing was weaker in beta out-of-frame sequences. For cord blood, abundant beta clonotypes had fewer insertions, unlike memory repertoires, which showed none. Twin pairs' shared out-of-frame alpha sequences were enriched in low generation probability.

TCRdb reprocessed the 5' RACE reads via MiXCR and lists one record per CDR3 protein. The sample includes 230,000 or so distinct CDR3 sequences, about 9% seen only once; the top ten take 3%. These data also formed part of another study, on yellow fever vaccine responses in identical twins.

Sequencing was carried out using CD8+ T cells sorted from blood. This receptor was obtained from a woman between 18 and 29 years old in good health.

CDR3 in amino acids: CASSLGGSGSFEQYF. The CDR3 DNA reads as TGTGCCAGCAGCTTAGGAGGTAGCGGGAGCTTCGAGCAGTACTTC. The chain joins TRBV7-9 to TRBJ2-7; TRBD2 aligns across 9 bases. Germline assignment: CDR1 SEHNR and CDR2 FQNEAQ (reference sequence). V lost 1 base, J lost 6 bases, and 7 bases stayed unmatched. The CDR3 runs to 15 residues.